This TCR beta chain was identified during a study of T-cell reconstitution after alpha-beta-depleted transplantation in children. Study observations and caveats: As was reported, about two months after transplant, alpha-beta T cells came from several hundred expanded graft clones. T-cell counts and diversity were attributed mostly to newly produced T cells one year after transplant. Diversity of TCRbeta at day 60 was high in some patients, arising from surviving recipient T cells and thymic progenitors.

CDR1 and CDR2 from the germline V gene are SGHTA and FQGNSA. This CDR3 is built from 15 residues. Germline trimming cut 1 base from V and 5 bases from J; bases unmatched to any gene: 5. The TCRbeta library incorporated unique molecular identifiers. TCRdb itself ran the PCR reads through MiXCR, one entry per CDR3 protein. This table holds 600,000 or so distinct CDR3 sequences, 20% to 25% found once. This clonotype has just a few counts. Antigen unknown. The origin of this receptor is a boy less than two years old who had a stem cell transplant for acute myeloid leukemia, so the T cells may come from the graft donor. J is TRBJ1-2 and V is TRBV7-2; 9 positions match TRBD1. This material consisted of PBMCs, mostly from graft donor cells, taken 360 days after TCRalphabeta/CD19-depleted stem cell transplant. CDR3 in amino acids: CASSLVGTGIYGYTF. Here the CDR3 DNA reads TGTGCCAGCAGCTTAGTCGGGACAGGGATTTATGGCTACACCTTC.